The 32 T cell receptor beta chains below were found in one sample sequenced in a study of tumor-infiltrating lymphocytes in primary liver carcinoma. Production of TCR beta cDNA used around 460 ng total RNA together with a constant-region primer. Investigators got TCR beta libraries out of three nested multiplex PCR rounds, done with slightly modified ARM-PCR. It was with TRBV1-TRBV30 forward primers and a C-beta reverse primer that the first two PCR rounds were run, at approximately 10 cycles each. TCRdb independently ran MiXCR on the multiplex PCR reads; one entry per CDR3 protein. The top ten hold less than 30% of the sample, which has tens of thousands of distinct CDR3 sequences, roughly two thirds seen once. Bulk tissue was left unsorted, and RNA and DNA were co-extracted from roughly 20-30 mg of it. The sequenced sample was tumor-adjacent normal liver tissue. These receptors were obtained from a man aged 40-49 years with primary liver carcinoma and hepatitis B virus infection.

V is TRBV6-1 and J is TRBJ2-7; a possible D gene is TRBD2 (6 bases). Per the germline V gene, CDR1 is MNHNS and CDR2 is SASEGT. The CDR3 has 15 amino acids. Trimming pared 1 base from V and 5 bases from J, leaving 15 bases between. CDR3 in amino acids: CASSEVIIGSDEQYF. The CDR3 DNA follows: TGTGCCAGCAGTGAAGTGATTATCGGGAGTGACGAGCAGTACTTC.

This clonotype has a single count. Mismatch with germline at one junction end may stem from a read error. The chain combines TRBV29-1 with TRBJ2-3; maybe TRBD2 (5 bases). This CDR3 is built from 12 residues. Germline loops: CDR1 SQVTM, CDR2 ANQGSEA. The CDR3, as DNA: TGCAGTGTTGAACTAGGGCTTGCTACGCGGTATTTT. The encoded protein is CSVELGLATRYF.

This chain links TRBV12-3 or TRBV12-4 with TRBJ1-5; no clear D gene. V lost 4 bases, J lost 10 bases, and 14 bases lay in between. The CDR3 spans 13 residues. The DNA of the CDR3 is TGTGCCAGCAGTTATGGGGTCCTGCAACCCCAGCATTTT. It translates to CASSYGVLQPQHF.

About this clonotype: This CDR3 is missing its conserved last phenylalanine or tryptophan, likely due to a read error. The limits of the CDR3 on the DNA are not certain, so only TCRdb's listed CDR3 is given. The chain joins TRBV11-2 to TRBJ1-2. The CDR3 is 15 amino acids long, termini counted. The germline gives CDR1 SGHAT, CDR2 FQNNGV. The CDR3 here is CVSSFSELFLEGFTI.

As for this clonotype: At one end, the junction sequence differs from germline, possibly due to a read error. The V call is TRBV12-3 or TRBV12-4, the J call TRBJ2-1, with a tentative D call TRBD1 (6 bases). CDR3 length equals 15 residues. CDR3 nucleotides: TGTGCCAGCAGTCAAGGGGGTGCTTCCTACGATGAGCAGTTCTTC. The encoded protein is CASSQGGASYDEQFF.

In regard to this clonotype: Since a much larger clone is just one base distant, this may be a read error. The V gene is TRBV7-9, the J gene TRBJ2-3; 10 bases fit TRBD1. The CDR3 is 14 amino acids. The germline V gene encodes CDR1 SEHNR and CDR2 FQNEAQ (reference sequence). CDR3 sequence reads: CARSFDRGPDTQYF. The CDR3 DNA reads TGTGCCAGGAGCTTTGACAGGGGGCCAGATACGCAGTATTTT.

This clonotype has just one count. Since the CDR3 does not end with the conserved phenylalanine or tryptophan, this likely comes from a read error. The chain carries TRBV7-8 and TRBJ2-1; no firm D call. Looked up from germline, CDR1 is SGHVS and CDR2 is FQNEAQ. Trimming took 4 bases from V and 2 from J, leaving 15 bases between them. The CDR3 has 16 amino acids. This chain's CDR3 is CASSSGSGGTYNEQFI. CDR3 DNA: TGTGCCAGCAGCTCTGGCTCCGGCGGTACCTACAATGAGCAGTTCATC.

Turning to this clonotype: Given a much more abundant clone one base away, this may be a read error. J is TRBJ2-1 and V is TRBV30; D possibly corresponds to TRBD2 (6 bases). This CDR3 contains 15 residues. Germline V CDR1 and CDR2: GTSNPN, SVGIG (reference sequence). The CDR3: CAWSVAGPYYDEQFF. The CDR3 nucleotides read TGTGCCTGGAGTGTGGCGGGACCTTACTACGATGAGCAGTTCTTC.

In its sample, this clonotype was seen a few times. A much bigger clone sits one base away, suggesting this may be a read error. Here the CDR3 DNA reads TGTGCCAGCAGCTCAAATCGGGACCCCGAAAACCTGTTTTTT. This sequence encodes CASSSNRDPENLFF. The chain carries TRBV12-3 or TRBV12-4 and TRBJ1-4; possible D gene TRBD1, 5 bases. The CDR3 is made up of 14 amino acids.

This clonotype turned up a few times. The V gene is TRBV4-1, the J gene TRBJ1-1; 7 bases align to TRBD1. CDR1 is MGHRA, CDR2 YSYEKL, per germline. V was pared by 4 bases and J by 5 bases, with 10 bases of the junction left unmatched. The CDR3 consists of 15 residues. CDR3 in amino acids: CASSRSGEGQTEAFF. For the CDR3, the DNA is TGCGCCAGCAGCCGATCAGGGGAGGGACAGACTGAAGCTTTCTTT.

About this clonotype itself: This may stem from a read error, because a much larger clone lies one nucleotide away. This chain joins TRBV11-1 and TRBJ2-1; a possible D gene is TRBD2 (5 bases). CDR3 size: 16 residues. From germline, CDR1 is SGHAT and CDR2 FQDESV (reference sequence). CDR3 nucleotides: TGTGCCAGCAGCCCCCGGGTGACGGACTCCTACAATAAGCAGTTCTTC. Its protein is CASSPRVTDSYNKQFF. Filled out from reference TRBV11-1 and TRBJ2-1, the complete variable domain reads EAEVAQSPRYKITEKSQAVAFWCDPISGHATLYWYRQILGQGPELLVQFQDESVVDDSQLPKDRFSAERLKGVDSTLKIQPAELGDSAMYLCASSPRVTDSYNKQFFGPGTRLTVL.

Concerning this clonotype: The CDR3 carries no conserved terminal phenylalanine or tryptophan, so it likely arises from a read error. This chain joins TRBV11-1 and TRBJ2-5; the D gene is possibly TRBD1 (5 bases). Germline V gives CDR1 SGHAT, CDR2 FQDESV (reference sequence). The CDR3 is 14 residues long. The CDR3 region has the DNA TGTCCCAGCATGTCCGACAGAGACCAAGAGACCCAGTACTCC. This translates into CPSMSDRDQETQYS.

Comments on this clonotype: Relative to the germline gene, one junction end is altered; a read error may explain this. The rearrangement joins TRBV11-3 to TRBJ2-3, with unresolved D. CDR3 length: 13 residues. Looked up from germline, CDR1 is SGHNT and CDR2 is YENEEA. The CDR3 reads CANSLFSTDTRYF. CDR3 DNA: TGTGCTAACAGCTTATTTAGCACAGATACGCGGTATTTT.

The J gene is TRBJ2-7, the V gene TRBV25-1, with D unclear. The germline gives CDR1 MGHDK, CDR2 SYGVNS. The V and J ends lost 2 bases and 3 bases respectively, with 8 bases between them. The CDR3 is 13 amino acids. This CDR3 is CASSEVGYYEQYF. In DNA, the CDR3 is TGTGCCAGCAGTGAAGTCGGGTACTACGAGCAGTACTTC.

Concerning this clonotype: One junction end does not reproduce the germline sequence, and a read error may be involved. The chain is built from TRBV6-1 and TRBJ2-2, with a weak D call TRBD1 (6 bases). Looked up from germline, CDR1 is MNHNS and CDR2 is SASEGT. The CDR3 has 14 residues. The CDR3 nucleotides are TGTGACAGCCTAGGACAGCCGACCACCGGGGAGCTGTTTTTT. Its translation is CDSLGQPTTGELFF.

Note on this clonotype: Being one base from a much bigger clone, this may be a read error. The genes are TRBV7-9 and TRBJ2-3, with a tentative D call TRBD2 (6 bases). V shed 1 base and J shed 5 bases, with 10 bases lying between them. The CDR3 totals 14 residues. Germline V gene sequence: CDR1 SEHNR, CDR2 FQNEAQ (reference sequence). CDR3 residues: CASSLEEGIDTQYF. The CDR3 DNA is TGTGCCAGCAGCTTAGAGGAGGGCATAGATACGCAGTATTTT.

The gene calls are TRBV29-1 and TRBJ2-7; possible D gene TRBD2, 6 bases. The CDR3 is made up of 13 amino acids. The germline CDR1 and CDR2 sequences are SQVTM and ANQGSEA. Trimming cost V 6 bases and J 6 bases, with 18 bases left between them. In DNA form, the CDR3 reads TGCAGCGTCTCTAGCGAGAGGTTAGGCGAGCAGTACTTC. Protein sequence: CSVSSERLGEQYF.

The chain is built from TRBV12-3 or TRBV12-4 and TRBJ2-7; D perhaps matches TRBD2 (6 bases). V was clipped by 6 bases and J by 5 bases, with 20 bases between them. There are 15 residues in the CDR3. This CDR3 reads CASSLRPGERDEQYF. In DNA form, the CDR3 reads TGTGCCAGCAGCCTAAGGCCGGGGGAACGGGACGAGCAGTACTTC.

A few counts support this clonotype. A read error may produce the germline difference seen at one junction end. This chain uses TRBV11-1 with TRBJ2-1; 9 nucleotides match TRBD2. Germline loops: CDR1 SGHAT, CDR2 FQDESV (reference sequence). This CDR3 has 18 amino acids. Here the CDR3 DNA reads TGTGCCAGCAACTTATACCGCTCCGCGGGAGGGTCCTACAATGAGCAGTTCTTC. Protein sequence: CASNLYRSAGGSYNEQFF. Together with reference TRBV11-1 and TRBJ2-1, the CDR3 gives the full variable domain: EAEVAQSPRYKITEKSQAVAFWCDPISGHATLYWYRQILGQGPELLVQFQDESVVDDSQLPKDRFSAERLKGVDSTLKIQPAELGDSAMYLCASNLYRSAGGSYNEQFFGPGTRLTVL.

For this clonotype: The germline gene is not matched at one end of the junction; a read error may be the cause. The chain couples TRBV6-1 to TRBJ2-7, with TRBD1 identical over 8 bases. CDR3 size: 14 residues. Germline assignment: CDR1 MNHNS and CDR2 SASEGT. This chain's CDR3 is CASSRQGMDYEQYF. DNA of the CDR3: TGCGCCAGCAGCCGACAGGGGATGGACTACGAGCAGTACTTC.

Remarks on this clonotype: Because it lacks the conserved phenylalanine or tryptophan at the end, this CDR3 is likely a read error. V is TRBV5-1 and J is TRBJ2-7; possible D gene TRBD2, 6 bases. Deletions cut 5 bases from V and 3 bases from J, with 12 bases between. Germline CDR1 reads SGHRS; CDR2 reads YFSETQ. The CDR3 is 13 amino acids. CDR3 residues: CASSSSAGYEQYL. CDR3 nucleotide sequence: TGCGCCAGCAGTTCTAGCGCCGGCTACGAGCAGTACCTC.

This clonotype appeared once. The chain carries TRBV6-6 and TRBJ2-7; tentatively, D is TRBD2 (6 bases). V was pared by 6 bases and J by 4 bases, with 25 bases between. The CDR3 is made up of 17 amino acids. Germline-derived CDR1 and CDR2 are MNHNY and SVGAGI (reference sequence). CDR3 coding DNA: TGTGCCAGCAGCCCTGGACTAAGCAGGGAGCAGAAGTACGAGCAGTACTTC. Amino acids: CASSPGLSREQKYEQYF.

Concerning this clonotype: Mismatch with germline at one junction end may stem from a read error. The genes are TRBV6-5 and TRBJ2-5; 11 bases are a match to TRBD2. The CDR3 has 15 amino acids. Germline V lookup: CDR1 MNHEY, CDR2 SVGAGI. The CDR3 loop is CANSYSTSGEETQYF. The CDR3 nucleotides read TGTGCCAACAGTTATTCGACTAGCGGGGAGGAGACCCAGTACTTC.

Turning to this clonotype: The junction differs from germline at one of its ends, possibly a read error. The chain is built from TRBV12-3 or TRBV12-4 and TRBJ1-1; D call uncertain. The CDR3 is 13 residues long. In DNA, the CDR3 is TGTGTCAGCAGTTTCAAAAGCGGCACTGAAGTTTTCTTT. Encoded protein: CVSSFKSGTEVFF.

This clonotype was seen repeatedly, ten times or more. A junction end diverges from the germline sequence, so it may reflect a read error. The chain carries TRBV11-3 and TRBJ2-7; D not certain. The germline gives CDR1 SGHNT, CDR2 YENEEA. The CDR3 contains 14 residues. CDR3 in DNA: TGTGTCAGCAGCTTAGGAGCGAGCACCTACGAGCAGTACTTC. It is translated as CVSSLGASTYEQYF. Combining the CDR3 with reference TRBV11-3 and TRBJ2-7 gives the whole variable domain EAGVVQSPRYKIIEKKQPVAFWCNPISGHNTLYWYLQNLGQGPELLIRYENEEAVDDSQLPKDRFSAERLKGVDSTLKIQPAELGDSAVYLCVSSLGASTYEQYFGPGTRLTVT.

The chain is built from TRBV29-1 and TRBJ2-7; D is perhaps TRBD2 (5 bases). Trimming left V 4 bases short and J 7 bases short, with 11 bases between. The CDR3 extends over 11 amino acids. Germline loops: CDR1 SQVTM, CDR2 ANQGSEA. In DNA form, the CDR3 reads TGCAGCGTTGGAGGGTCGGGTGAGCAGTACTTC. It encodes CSVGGSGEQYF.

With regard to this clonotype: A junction boundary mismatches the germline segment, possibly from a read error. V gene TRBV5-4 combines with J gene TRBJ2-1; TRBD2 might be the D (5 bases). The CDR3 length is 14 residues. Germline assignment: CDR1 SGHNT and CDR2 YYREEE (reference sequence). CDR3 nucleotides: TGTGCCAGCAGCCCCGCGGGCAGCTACAATGAGCACTTCTTC. This translates into CASSPAGSYNEHFF. The full variable domain, its missing parts supplied by reference TRBV5-4 and TRBJ2-1, is ETGVTQSPTHLIKTRGQQVTLRCSSQSGHNTVSWYQQALGQGPQFIFQYYREEENGRGNFPPRFSGLQFPNYSSELNVNALELDDSALYLCASSPAGSYNEHFFGPGTRLTVL.

This clonotype was recorded a few times. At one of its ends the junction is not consistent with the germline gene, which may arise from a read error. The chain uses TRBV11-2 and TRBJ1-1, with 7 bases that match TRBD1. CDR1 SGHAT and CDR2 FQNNGV come from the germline V gene. The length of the CDR3 is 17 residues. Here the CDR3 reads CASSLVPLNRGGIEAFF. The CDR3 coding sequence is TGTGCCAGCAGCTTAGTCCCCTTAAACAGGGGCGGCATTGAAGCATTCTTT.

Turning to this clonotype: The CDR3 ends on some other residue instead of the conserved phenylalanine or tryptophan, so this is likely a read error. CDR3 nucleotide sequence: TGTGCCAGGAGCCCCGCCTACGAGCAGTACTAC. Its translation is CARSPAYEQYY. The chain is built from TRBV12-3 or TRBV12-4 and TRBJ2-7; D ambiguous. V dropped 9 bases and J dropped 2 bases, with 8 bases sitting between them. CDR3 length: 11 amino acids.

Notes on this clonotype: At one end, the junction sequence differs from germline, possibly due to a read error. V gene TRBV6-2 or TRBV6-3 combines with J gene TRBJ1-5; 7 bases are shared with TRBD1. The CDR3 runs 17 residues. The germline V gene has CDR1 MNHEY and CDR2 SVGEGT. DNA for the CDR3: TGTGTCAGCACCCCTACAGAGGGGGCTTATAGCAATCAGCCCCAGCACTTT. Its translation: CVSTPTEGAYSNQPQHF.

Turning to this clonotype: Lacking the conserved final phenylalanine or tryptophan, this CDR3 likely reflects a read error. The gene calls are TRBV11-2 and TRBJ2-7; tentatively, D is TRBD1 (5 bases). The CDR3 sequence is 15 residues long. Germline CDR1 SGHAT, CDR2 FQNNGV. Deletions cut 3 bases from V and 3 bases from J, with 15 bases between. The CDR3: CASSFTTDPNYEQYS. The CDR3 region has the DNA TGTGCCAGCAGCTTCACGACAGATCCGAACTACGAGCAGTACTCC.

The V gene is TRBV13, the J gene TRBJ2-1; D gene uncertain. Germline V gene sequence: CDR1 PRHDT, CDR2 FYEKMQ (reference sequence). The CDR3 consists of 12 residues. Deletions cut 5 bases from V and 6 bases from J, with 8 bases between. CDR3 residues: CASSPLPNEQFF. The DNA of the CDR3 is TGTGCCAGCAGCCCATTGCCCAATGAGCAGTTCTTC.